This T cell receptor (beta chain) was recovered during a study of T cells in Graves' hyperthyroidism and ophthalmopathy. Study outcomes and limitations: A model of 13 V-J features distinguished ophthalmopathy from stable hyperthyroidism. Blood held most thyroid clonotypes expanded above 0.001 frequency. Model output signaled ophthalmopathy a median roughly six months ahead of onset.

The sample holds many counts of this clonotype. The antigen remains unidentified. Criteria for exclusion of patients were uncontrolled infection, other autoimmune disease, pregnancy or lactation. With V trimmed by 0 bases and J by 10 bases, 13 bases remained unmatched. Germline V lookup: CDR1 DFQATT, CDR2 SNEGSKA (reference sequence). The CDR3 is made up of 16 amino acids. RNA transcripts provided the source from which TCR beta CDR3 regions were amplified. In the first-round RT-PCR of the TCR CDR3, the HTBI primer set was used. In TCRdb, the multiplex PCR reads were re-called with MiXCR into one record per CDR3 protein. The sample lists under 300,000 distinct CDR3 sequences, 15% occurring once.

The sequence was obtained from a woman in her forties or fifties with Graves' hyperthyroidism that later progressed to Graves' ophthalmopathy. The rearrangement joins TRBV20-1 to TRBJ2-1; 9 nucleotides align to TRBD2. The sequenced sample was blood. The CDR3 here is CSARDWLAGTSSEQFF. CDR3 in DNA: TGCAGTGCTAGAGATTGGTTAGCCGGGACTAGCTCCGAGCAGTTCTTC.